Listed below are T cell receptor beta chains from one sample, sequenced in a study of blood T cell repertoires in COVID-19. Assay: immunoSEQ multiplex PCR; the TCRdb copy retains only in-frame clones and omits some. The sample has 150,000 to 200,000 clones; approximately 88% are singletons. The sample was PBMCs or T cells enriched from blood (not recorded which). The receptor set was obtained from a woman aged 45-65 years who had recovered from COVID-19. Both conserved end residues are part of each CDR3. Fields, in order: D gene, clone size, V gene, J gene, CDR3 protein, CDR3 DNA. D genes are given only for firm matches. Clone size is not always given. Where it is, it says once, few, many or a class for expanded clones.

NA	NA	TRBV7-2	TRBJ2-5	CASSQGGVAQETQYF	TGTGCCAGCAGTCAGGGTGGGGTGGCTCAAGAGACCCAGTACTTC
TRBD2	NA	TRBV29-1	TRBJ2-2	CSAGRTTNTGELFF	TGCAGCGCCGGGAGGACCACGAACACCGGGGAGCTGTTTTTT
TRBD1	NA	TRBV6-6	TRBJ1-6	CASSPTGGVSSYNSPLHF	TGTGCCAGCAGTCCCACAGGGGGCGTGAGCTCCTATAATTCACCCCTCCACTTT
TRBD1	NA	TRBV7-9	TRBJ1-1	CASREQGLVGTEAFF	TGTGCCAGCAGGGAACAGGGGCTGGTGGGTACTGAAGCTTTCTTT
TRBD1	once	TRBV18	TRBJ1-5	CASSATGAQPQHF	TGTGCCAGCTCAGCGACAGGGGCTCAGCCCCAGCATTTT
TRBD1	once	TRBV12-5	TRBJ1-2	CASGLSSGGANYGYTF	TGTGCTAGTGGTTTGTCATCAGGGGGAGCTAACTATGGCTACACCTTC
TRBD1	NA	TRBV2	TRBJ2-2	CASSAGGRTGELFF	TGTGCCAGCAGCGCAGGGGGCCGAACCGGGGAGCTGTTTTTT
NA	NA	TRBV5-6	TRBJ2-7	CASSLGRVPSYEQYF	TGTGCCAGCAGCTTGGGGCGGGTGCCCTCCTACGAGCAGTACTTC
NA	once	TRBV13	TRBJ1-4	CASSLGQGGEKLFF	TGTGCCAGCAGCTTAGGGCAGGGTGGTGAAAAACTGTTTTTT
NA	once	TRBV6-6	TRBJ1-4	CASEKQELATNEKLFF	TGTGCCAGCGAGAAACAGGAGCTTGCAACTAATGAAAAACTGTTTTTT
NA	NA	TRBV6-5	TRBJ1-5	CASSPGFSNQPQHF	TGTGCCAGCTCCCCGGGTTTTAGCAATCAGCCCCAGCATTTT
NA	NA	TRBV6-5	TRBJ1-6	CASSRWGGSSPLHF	TGTGCCAGCAGTCGTTGGGGGGGATCTTCACCCCTCCACTTT
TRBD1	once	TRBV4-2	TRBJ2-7	CASSQVSSGQGYEQYF	TGTGCCAGCAGCCAAGTGTCGTCGGGACAGGGCTACGAGCAGTACTTC
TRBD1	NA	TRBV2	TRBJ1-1	CASRTDRGNTEAFF	TGTGCCAGCAGGACCGACAGGGGCAACACTGAAGCTTTCTTT
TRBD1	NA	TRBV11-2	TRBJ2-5	CASSLRDRGRETQYF	TGTGCCAGCAGCTTAAGGGACAGGGGGCGGGAGACCCAGTACTTC
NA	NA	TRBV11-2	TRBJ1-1	CASSLDLRDEAFF	TGTGCCAGCAGCTTAGATCTGCGGGACGAAGCTTTCTTT
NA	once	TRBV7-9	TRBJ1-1	CASSAPGRGPNTEAFF	TGTGCCAGCAGCGCCCCAGGGAGGGGCCCGAACACTGAAGCTTTCTTT
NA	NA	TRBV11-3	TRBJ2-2	CASRPSGGGTGELFF	TGTGCCAGCAGACCCTCGGGGGGCGGCACCGGGGAGCTGTTTTTT
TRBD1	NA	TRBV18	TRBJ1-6	CASSSATGVDSPLHF	TGTGCCAGCTCAAGCGCGACAGGGGTGGATTCACCCCTCCACTTT
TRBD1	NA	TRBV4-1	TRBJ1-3	CASSQGQSSGNTIYF	TGCGCCAGCAGCCAGGGACAGTCCTCTGGAAACACCATATATTTT
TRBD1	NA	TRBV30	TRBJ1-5	CAWSVKDRGAYQPQHF	TGTGCCTGGAGTGTGAAAGACAGGGGGGCTTATCAGCCCCAGCATTTT
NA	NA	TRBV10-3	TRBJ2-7	CAISRRDPAYEQYF	TGTGCCATCAGTAGGAGGGACCCAGCCTACGAGCAGTACTTC
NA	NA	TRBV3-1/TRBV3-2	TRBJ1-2	CASSQDLQKPYGYTF	TGTGCCAGCAGCCAAGATTTGCAGAAACCCTATGGCTACACCTTC
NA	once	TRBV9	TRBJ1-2	CASSVENPGRGNYGYTF	TGTGCCAGCAGCGTAGAGAACCCAGGGAGGGGGAACTATGGCTACACCTTC
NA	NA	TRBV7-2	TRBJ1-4	CASSSGGAPNEKLFF	TGTGCCAGCAGCTCCGGGGGGGCGCCGAATGAAAAACTGTTTTTT
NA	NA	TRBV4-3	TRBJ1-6	CASSQVRGNNSPLHF	TGCGCCAGCAGCCAAGTGCGGGGGAATAATTCACCCCTCCACTTT
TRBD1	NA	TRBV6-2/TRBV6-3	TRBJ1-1	CASSSNRGRFEAFF	TGTGCCAGCAGTTCAAACAGGGGGCGTTTCGAAGCTTTCTTT
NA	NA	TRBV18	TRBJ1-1	CASSPGQNTEAFF	TGTGCCAGCTCACCAGGACAAAACACTGAAGCTTTCTTT
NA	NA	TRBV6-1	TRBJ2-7	CASSDRQVAFYEQYF	TGTGCCAGCAGTGACCGACAGGTGGCATTCTACGAGCAGTACTTC
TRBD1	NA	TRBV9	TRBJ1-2	CASSVDPGGSYGYTF	TGTGCCAGCAGCGTAGACCCAGGGGGATCCTATGGCTACACCTTC
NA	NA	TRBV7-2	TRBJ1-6	CASSPVRVRSPLHF	TGTGCCAGCAGCCCGGTGAGGGTTCGATCACCCCTCCACTTT
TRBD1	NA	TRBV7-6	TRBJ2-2	CASTRRDRGGTGELFF	TGTGCCAGCACCCGCCGGGACAGGGGAGGGACCGGGGAGCTGTTTTTT
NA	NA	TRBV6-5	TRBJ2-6	CASTPGVANVLTF	TGTGCCAGCACCCCAGGGGTCGCAAACGTCCTGACTTTC
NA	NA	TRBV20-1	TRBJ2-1	CSASRQLNEQFF	TGCAGTGCTAGTAGACAGCTTAATGAGCAGTTCTTC
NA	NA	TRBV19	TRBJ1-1	CASPAGGPNTEAFF	TGTGCCAGCCCCGCGGGGGGGCCGAACACTGAAGCTTTCTTT
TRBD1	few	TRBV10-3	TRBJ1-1	CAISESTGWVTEAFF	TGTGCCATCAGTGAGTCGACAGGGTGGGTGACTGAAGCTTTCTTT
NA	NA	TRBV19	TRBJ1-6	CASSIGRGRSSYNSPLHF	TGTGCCAGTAGTATTGGCAGGGGCAGGAGCTCCTATAATTCACCCCTCCACTTT
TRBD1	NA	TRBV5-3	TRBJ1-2	CARRSGTGGGYTF	TGTGCCAGAAGGTCCGGGACAGGGGGCGGCTACACCTTC
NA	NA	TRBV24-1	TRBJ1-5	CATSMQGGQPQHF	TGTGCCACCAGTATGCAGGGCGGTCAGCCCCAGCATTTT
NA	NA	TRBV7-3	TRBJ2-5	CASSTDGQETQYF	TGTGCCAGCAGTACAGACGGCCAAGAGACCCAGTACTTC
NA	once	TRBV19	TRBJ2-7	CASSGGAQGGYEQYF	TGTGCCAGTAGTGGCGGAGCCCAGGGAGGCTACGAGCAGTACTTC
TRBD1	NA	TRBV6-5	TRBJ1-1	CASNGLQGAYTEAFF	TGTGCCAGCAACGGACTACAGGGGGCTTACACTGAAGCTTTCTTT
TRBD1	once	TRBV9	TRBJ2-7	CASSPGTGVVSYEQYF	TGTGCCAGCAGCCCCGGGACAGGGGTCGTCTCCTACGAGCAGTACTTC
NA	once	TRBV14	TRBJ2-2	CASSRKNTGELFF	TGTGCCAGCAGTCGTAAGAACACCGGGGAGCTGTTTTTT
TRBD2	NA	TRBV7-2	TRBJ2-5	CASSLGLALETQYF	TGTGCCAGCAGCTTGGGACTAGCTTTGGAGACCCAGTACTTC
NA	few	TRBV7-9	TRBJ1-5	CASSPLGGVYSNQPQHF	TGTGCCAGCAGCCCGCTCGGGGGGGTGTATAGCAATCAGCCCCAGCATTTT
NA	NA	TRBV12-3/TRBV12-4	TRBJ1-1	CASGRIMNTEAFF	TGTGCCAGCGGCAGAATCATGAACACTGAAGCTTTCTTT
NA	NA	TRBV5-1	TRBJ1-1	CASSLAVGHRDMNTEAFF	TGCGCCAGCAGCTTGGCCGTCGGACACCGGGACATGAACACTGAAGCTTTCTTT
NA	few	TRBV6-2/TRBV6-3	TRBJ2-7	CASSRGQTYEQYF	TGTGCCAGCAGCCGGGGCCAAACCTACGAGCAGTACTTC